One and the same sample provided the 27 T cell receptor beta chains below, sequenced in a study of neoadjuvant nivolumab and ipilimumab in lung cancer. Only in-frame clones appear in the TCRdb table, and some are missing; sequencing was by immunoSEQ multiplex PCR. This sample has 7,000 to 8,500 clones; more than 80% occur once, and the top ten carry approximately 6.2%. The material was tumor tissue, obtained after neoadjuvant nivolumab, alone or with ipilimumab, at or shortly before surgery. All receptors derive from an adult with non-small cell lung cancer.

The chain carries TRBV11-2 and TRBJ1-2, with D hard to call. With 8 bases removed from V and 6 bases from J, the gap between germline ends came to 13 bases. Germline assignment: CDR1 SGHAT and CDR2 FQNNGV. The CDR3 totals 12 residues. The CDR3 reads CASSLGPDGYTF. The CDR3 DNA is TGTGCCAGCTCTCTGGGTCCAGATGGCTACACCTTC.

The chain couples TRBV2 to TRBJ1-6, with D unresolved. CDR1 is SNHLY, CDR2 FYNNEI, per germline. Trimming pared 7 bases from V and 4 bases from J, leaving 8 bases between. This CDR3 spans 13 amino acids. The CDR3 nucleotides are TGTGCCAGCACTCACGGTTATAATTCACCCCTCCACTTT. Protein: CASTHGYNSPLHF.

The chain recombines TRBV30 with TRBJ2-6; 9 bases are shared with TRBD1. Germline loops: CDR1 GTSNPN, CDR2 SVGIG (reference sequence). After removal of 2 bases from V and 0 bases from J, the junction contained 5 bases not matched to a gene. The CDR3 consists of 17 residues. The CDR3 is CAWSRDRVSSGANVLTF. CDR3 nucleotide sequence: TGTGCCTGGAGTAGGGACAGGGTCAGCTCTGGGGCCAACGTCCTGACTTTC.

The chain couples TRBV18 to TRBJ2-7; 8 bases align to TRBD1. The CDR3 consists of 17 residues. V shed 0 bases, J shed 0 bases, and the junction held 7 bases outside the gene matches. Germline V gene sequence: CDR1 KGHSH, CDR2 LQKENI. The CDR3 sequence is CASSPPATGVSSYEQYF. DNA for the CDR3: TGTGCCAGCTCACCACCAGCGACAGGGGTAAGCTCCTACGAGCAGTACTTC.

This clone was counted a single time. V gene TRBV4-2 combines with J gene TRBJ2-3; D is possibly TRBD2 (6 bases). Per germline, CDR1 LGHNA and CDR2 YNFKEQ. V lost 2 bases to trimming and J lost 7 bases, with 10 bases between them. The CDR3 sequence is 13 residues long. The chain's CDR3 is CASSQTRDYTQYF. DNA for the CDR3: TGTGCCAGCAGCCAAACCCGGGACTATACGCAGTATTTT.

J is TRBJ2-3 and V is TRBV30; no clear D. Germline CDR1 and CDR2: GTSNPN and SVGIG (reference sequence). This CDR3 has 12 residues. The V gene lost 4 bases and the J gene lost 5 bases, with 10 bases spanning the gap. CDR3 nucleotide sequence: TGTGCCTGGACCCCACAGCGAGATACGCAGTATTTT. Protein: CAWTPQRDTQYF.

V and J are TRBV27 and TRBJ2-2; D remains ambiguous. V was pared by 5 bases and J by 0 bases, with 7 bases between. The V gene's germline CDR1 is MNHEY and CDR2 SMNVEV (reference sequence). This CDR3 comprises 14 residues. In DNA form, the CDR3 reads TGTGCCAGCAGTCTGGGGACGAACACCGGGGAGCTGTTTTTT. It yields the protein CASSLGTNTGELFF.

A few counts support this clone. V and J are TRBV7-9 and TRBJ2-7; the D gene is possibly TRBD2 (5 bases). The germline V gene has CDR1 SEHNR and CDR2 FQNEAQ (reference sequence). Deletions cut 5 bases from V and 5 bases from J, with 16 bases between. The CDR3 loop spans 14 amino acids. The CDR3 DNA is TGTGCCAGCAGCCTGGACCTGGACTTCGACGAGCAGTACTTC. This encodes CASSLDLDFDEQYF.

This clone is labeled as large. The chain is built from TRBV10-3 and TRBJ2-7, with D perhaps TRBD1 (5 bases). Per the germline V gene, CDR1 is ENHRY and CDR2 is SYGVKD. The CDR3 runs to 12 residues. V lost 6 bases and J 3 bases, leaving 9 bases between the germline ends. DNA for the CDR3: TGTGCCATCAGCTATGACAGCTACGAGCAGTACTTC. It translates to CAISYDSYEQYF.

The rearrangement links TRBV10-3 to TRBJ1-3, with D unresolved. Germline values: CDR1 ENHRY, CDR2 SYGVKD. This CDR3 region has 14 residues. Trimming pared 10 bases from V and 0 bases from J, leaving 13 bases between. As DNA, the CDR3 is TGTGCCACGATCGACGCAATCTCTGGAAACACCATATATTTT. It specifies CATIDAISGNTIYF.

The chain employs TRBV5-1 and TRBJ2-5, with TRBD2 matching over 13 bases. The CDR3 runs 15 residues. CDR1 and CDR2 (germline): SGHRS, YFSETQ. The junction had 3 bases not matched to a gene; V was cut back by 3 bases and J by 4 bases. The CDR3 here is CASSYGTSGVETQYF. Here the CDR3 DNA reads TGCGCCAGCAGCTACGGGACTAGCGGGGTAGAGACCCAGTACTTC.

This clone was seen a few times. The J gene is TRBJ1-1, the V gene TRBV4-2; D gene unclear. There are 13 residues in the CDR3. Germline CDR1 LGHNA, CDR2 YNFKEQ. V was trimmed by 1 base and J by 6 bases, leaving 9 bases between them. The CDR3 nucleotides read TGTGCCAGCAGCCAAGTGTTAGCTCCTGAAGCTTTCTTT. Translating gives CASSQVLAPEAFF.

The rearrangement joins TRBV2 to TRBJ1-1, with 7 bases matching TRBD1. The CDR3 is 13 residues long. V lost 6 bases and J lost 6; bases outside the gene matches: 7. CDR1 is SNHLY, CDR2 FYNNEI, per germline. The CDR3 DNA sequence: TGTGCCAGCAGGTTCGAGGGGGCCGCTGAAGCTTTCTTT. Translated, it gives CASRFEGAAEAFF.

This chain's CDR3 is CASSQQGSYEQYF. The CDR3 DNA reads as TGTGCCAGCTCGCAACAGGGATCCTACGAGCAGTACTTC. The J gene is TRBJ2-7, the V gene TRBV18; possible D gene TRBD1, 6 bases. Germline CDR1 KGHSH, CDR2 LQKENI. The CDR3 length is 13 residues. The germline V and J ends were trimmed by 6 bases and 1 base, with 10 bases remaining between them.

The rearrangement links TRBV7-6 to TRBJ2-5; no reliable D call. Between the trimmed V and J ends, which lost 2 bases and 6 bases, there was a span of 16 bases. The CDR3 extends over 15 amino acids. The germline V gene encodes CDR1 SGHVS and CDR2 FNYEAQ. CDR3 amino acids: CASSLSGGWQQTQYF. For the CDR3, the DNA is TGTGCCAGCAGCTTATCGGGCGGTTGGCAACAGACCCAGTACTTC.

This sequence joins TRBV7-9 and TRBJ1-2; D is ambiguous. This CDR3 has 14 amino acids. V was clipped by 5 bases and J by 5 bases, with 15 bases between them. Germline V gene lookup returns CDR1 SEHNR and CDR2 FQNEAQ (reference sequence). The CDR3 DNA sequence: TGTGCCAGCAGCCCCGGTTCCCCCTATTATGGCTACACCTTC. It is translated as CASSPGSPYYGYTF.

V is TRBV5-4 and J is TRBJ2-5; maybe TRBD2 (5 bases). Trimming pared 0 bases from V and 2 bases from J, leaving 11 bases between. CDR3 length: 15 amino acids. Germline values: CDR1 SGHNT, CDR2 YYREEE (reference sequence). This CDR3 reads CASSLGGRGQETQYF. The CDR3 nucleotides are TGTGCCAGCAGCTTGGGGGGTAGAGGGCAAGAGACCCAGTACTTC.

The rearrangement joins TRBV7-9 to TRBJ1-1, with a tentative D call TRBD1 (6 bases). This CDR3 region has 16 residues. Germline CDR1 and CDR2: SEHNR and FQNEAQ (reference sequence). Deletions cut 2 bases from V and 1 base from J, with 14 bases between. Here the CDR3 DNA reads TGTGCCAGCAGCTTAAAACACAGGGATAGGAACACTGAAGCTTTCTTT. Translated: CASSLKHRDRNTEAFF.

The gene calls are TRBV6-5 and TRBJ2-6; TRBD1 or TRBD2 may be the D gene (5 bases each). V was cut by 7 bases and J by 0 bases, with 7 bases left in between. CDR1 and CDR2 from the germline V gene are MNHEY and SVGAGI. This CDR3 is 14 amino acids long. The CDR3, as DNA: TGTGCCAGCAAGAGGGGCTCTGGGGCCAACGTCCTGACTTTC. Residues: CASKRGSGANVLTF.

The chain carries TRBV25-1 and TRBJ2-7; D unclear. CDR3 size: 13 residues. Germline V gene data show CDR1 as MGHDK and CDR2 as SYGVNS. V was shortened by 1 base and J by 3 bases, with 7 bases between the two germline ends. The CDR3 nucleotides read TGTGCCAGCAGTGAATTCGCTGGCTACGAGCAGTACTTC. Protein: CASSEFAGYEQYF.

CDR3 region: CASSPQGGLAGSTDTQYF. As DNA, the CDR3 is TGTGCCAGCTCACCCCAGGGAGGACTAGCGGGGAGCACAGATACGCAGTATTTT. The chain has TRBV18 and TRBJ2-3, with TRBD2 identical over 12 bases. This CDR3 comprises 18 residues. CDR1 KGHSH and CDR2 LQKENI come from the germline V gene. With V trimmed by 3 bases and J by 0 bases, 7 bases remained unmatched. The variable domain in full, completed from reference TRBV18 and TRBJ2-3, reads NAGVMQNPRHLVRRRGQEARLRCSPMKGHSHVYWYRQLPEEGLKFMVYLQKENIIDESGMPKERFSAEFPKEGPSILRIQQVVRGDSAAYFCASSPQGGLAGSTDTQYFGPGTRLTVL.

This chain connects TRBV6-1 to TRBJ2-4, with D possibly being TRBD1 or TRBD2 (5 bases each). This CDR3 has 14 residues. The V gene lost 10 bases and the J gene lost 8 bases, with 21 bases spanning the gap. Germline CDR1 reads MNHNS; CDR2 reads SASEGT. The DNA of the CDR3 is TGTGCCAACGCGAGGGACCTCCAGTCGGACATTCAGTACTTC. Its translation is CANARDLQSDIQYF.

The chain has TRBV7-9 and TRBJ2-7; D is perhaps TRBD1 (6 bases). This CDR3 spans 14 amino acids. Per germline, CDR1 SEHNR and CDR2 FQNEAQ (reference sequence). V dropped 5 bases and J dropped 4 bases, with 15 bases sitting between them. The CDR3 coding sequence is TGTGCCAGCAGCCCCCCAGGACAGTATTACGAGCAGTACTTC. Protein sequence: CASSPPGQYYEQYF.

The chain recombines TRBV9 with TRBJ2-1, with TRBD2 matching over 12 bases. The junction had 5 bases not matched to a gene; V was cut back by 6 bases and J by 7 bases. Germline CDR1 reads SGDLS; CDR2 reads YYNGEE. The CDR3 is made up of 14 amino acids. The DNA of the CDR3 is TGTGCCAGCAATCTAGCGGGGGGGAGGAATGAGCAGTTCTTC. Protein product: CASNLAGGRNEQFF.

The chain employs TRBV5-1 and TRBJ1-1, with no clear D. Per the germline V gene, CDR1 is SGHRS and CDR2 is YFSETQ. The CDR3 consists of 16 residues. V shed 4 bases and J shed 3 bases, with 19 bases lying between them. CDR3 in DNA: TGCGCCAGCAGCCCTTCTGGCCGTGGTGGCGACACTGAAGCTTTCTTT. It encodes CASSPSGRGGDTEAFF.

The CDR3 here is CAISESGDEYEQYF. The CDR3 DNA reads as TGTGCCATCAGTGAGTCTGGAGACGAATACGAGCAGTACTTC. The V gene is TRBV10-3, the J gene TRBJ2-7; unclear D gene. This CDR3 region has 14 residues. With 0 bases removed from V and 4 bases from J, the gap between germline ends came to 10 bases. Looked up from germline, CDR1 is ENHRY and CDR2 is SYGVKD.

This sequence joins TRBV30 and TRBJ2-6; no reliable D call. CDR1 and CDR2 (germline): GTSNPN, SVGIG (reference sequence). Trimming cost V 3 bases and J 5 bases, with 11 bases left between them. The CDR3 is 14 residues long. CDR3 nucleotides: TGTGCCTGGAGCGGCTTTTTCTGGGCCAACGTCCTGACTTTC. This codes for CAWSGFFWANVLTF.